The 25 T cell receptor beta chains given below trace back to one sample, sequenced in a study of graft-versus-host responses after intestinal transplantation. Produced via immunoSEQ multiplex PCR; TCRdb's table is partial and in-frame only. The table lists tens of thousands of clones, about 94% of them singletons. These receptors have no identified antigens. Source: unstimulated CD4+ T cells sorted from spleen or lymph node cells, taken before transplant. These receptors originate from a human donor who was the organ donor for an intestinal transplant.

This clone was found once. The rearrangement uses TRBV5-1 and TRBJ2-1; TRBD1 is a possible D gene (6 bases). Trimming pared 3 bases from V and 5 bases from J, leaving 15 bases between. CDR1 is SGHRS and CDR2 is YFSETQ in the germline V gene. The CDR3 extends over 15 amino acids. The CDR3 sequence: CASSWTTGYNNEQFF. The CDR3 DNA follows: TGCGCCAGCAGCTGGACGACAGGCTACAACAATGAGCAGTTCTTC.

The sample holds one count of this clone. Other DNA sequences in the same sample also yield this CDR3. The gene calls are TRBV6-6 and TRBJ1-2; 7 bases agree with TRBD1. The germline gives CDR1 MNHNY, CDR2 SVGAGI (reference sequence). After removal of 0 bases from V and 2 bases from J, the junction contained 0 bases not matched to a gene. The CDR3 sequence is 14 residues long. CDR3 loop: CASSYSTGNYGYTF. The DNA for the CDR3 is TGTGCCAGCAGTTACTCGACAGGGAACTATGGCTACACCTTC.

J is TRBJ1-4 and V is TRBV9, with D unclear. Germline V gives CDR1 SGDLS, CDR2 YYNGEE. V was cut by 0 bases and J by 5 bases, with 14 bases left in between. This CDR3 has 16 residues. The CDR3 loop is CASSVGINAGNEKLFF. CDR3 coding DNA: TGTGCCAGCAGCGTAGGCATCAACGCGGGCAATGAAAAACTGTTTTTT.

The V gene is TRBV13, the J gene TRBJ1-3, with 8 bases aligning to TRBD1. The V segment lost 3 bases and the J segment 2 bases; nucleotides outside the gene matches: 3. This CDR3 spans 15 amino acids. Per germline, CDR1 PRHDT and CDR2 FYEKMQ (reference sequence). The CDR3 DNA reads as TGTGCCAGCAGCTTCGACAGGGGTCCTGGAAACACCATATATTTT. It is translated as CASSFDRGPGNTIYF.

The chain recombines TRBV7-8 with TRBJ2-7, with D tentatively TRBD1 (5 bases). The CDR3 is 14 residues long. Germline CDR1 and CDR2: SGHVS and FQNEAQ. V lost 2 bases to trimming and J lost 3 bases, with 11 bases between them. The CDR3 reads CASSLTTGSYEQYF. The DNA for the CDR3 is TGTGCCAGCAGCTTAACCACAGGAAGCTACGAGCAGTACTTC.

The chain combines TRBV4-1 with TRBJ2-5, with a tentative D call TRBD2 (5 bases). Per the germline V gene, CDR1 is MGHRA and CDR2 is YSYEKL. This CDR3 is 16 amino acids long. With 1 base removed from V and 7 bases from J, the gap between germline ends came to 19 bases. Here the CDR3 DNA reads TGCGCCAGCAGCCAAGCAACGGGGAGCACATGGGGGACCCAGTACTTC. Translation gives CASSQATGSTWGTQYF.

This chain uses TRBV29-1 with TRBJ2-5; D ambiguous. The germline V gene has CDR1 SQVTM and CDR2 ANQGSEA. V dropped 1 base and J dropped 5 bases, with 8 bases sitting between them. CDR3 length: 12 residues. CDR3 amino acids: CSVEASGETQYF. CDR3 nucleotides: TGCAGCGTTGAAGCCTCCGGGGAGACCCAGTACTTC.

The chain recombines TRBV11-3 with TRBJ1-1; 7 bases map to TRBD1. Looked up from germline, CDR1 is SGHNT and CDR2 is YENEEA. J lost 4 bases, V lost 3 bases, and 2 bases had no gene match. The CDR3 loop spans 13 amino acids. The CDR3 is CASSFYRGTEAFF. CDR3 coding DNA: TGTGCCAGCAGCTTCTACAGGGGCACTGAAGCTTTCTTT.

The genes are TRBV9 and TRBJ1-6; no definite D call. V lost 0 bases to trimming and J lost 9 bases, with 13 bases between them. There are 15 residues in the CDR3. From germline, CDR1 is SGDLS and CDR2 YYNGEE. The CDR3 DNA reads as TGTGCCAGCAGCGTAGAGGTCTCTGGGCGTTCACCCCTCCACTTT. Translated, it gives CASSVEVSGRSPLHF. Based on the CDR3 plus reference TRBV9 and TRBJ1-6, the full variable domain is DSGVTQTPKHLITATGQRVTLRCSPRSGDLSVYWYQQSLDQGLQFLIQYYNGEERAKGNILERFSAQQFPDLHSELNLSSLELGDSALYFCASSVEVSGRSPLHFGNGTRLTVT.

The CDR3 nucleotides read TGTGCCAGCAGACCCAGGGGGGGGGCCGACACTGAAGCTTTCTTT. Translated, it gives CASRPRGGADTEAFF. The chain recombines TRBV5-4 with TRBJ1-1, with 7 bases matching TRBD1. V shed 5 bases, J shed 3 bases, and the junction held 10 bases outside the gene matches. CDR3 size: 15 residues. Germline V gene sequence: CDR1 SGHNT, CDR2 YYREEE (reference sequence).

This chain links TRBV5-1 with TRBJ2-7, with D possibly being TRBD1 (5 bases). V dropped 0 bases and J dropped 3 bases, with 10 bases sitting between them. CDR3 length: 14 residues. Germline V CDR1 and CDR2: SGHRS, YFSETQ. CDR3 DNA: TGCGCCAGCAGCTTGGGGGGCAGTTTCTACGAGCAGTACTTC. Protein product: CASSLGGSFYEQYF.

This rearrangement joins TRBV6-5 to TRBJ1-2; D unclear. The CDR3 contains 15 residues. The germline V gene has CDR1 MNHEY and CDR2 SVGAGI. Trimming stripped 7 bases from V and 4 bases from J, with 19 bases between. The CDR3 sequence: CASTSLGRSGYGYTF. CDR3 nucleotide sequence: TGTGCCAGCACCTCCCTCGGAAGATCGGGCTATGGCTACACCTTC.

The J gene is TRBJ1-2, the V gene TRBV19, with TRBD1 matching over 7 bases. CDR1 and CDR2 from the germline V gene are LNHDA and SQIVND (reference sequence). The CDR3 totals 13 residues. V lost 10 bases to trimming and J lost 6 bases; unmatched junction nucleotides: 11. CDR3 DNA sequence: TGTGCCATCTTACAAAGGACAGGCCATGGCTACACCTTC. Translating gives CAILQRTGHGYTF. Using reference TRBV19 and TRBJ1-2 for the parts outside the CDR3, the full variable domain is DGGITQSPKYLFRKEGQNVTLSCEQNLNHDAMYWYRQDPGQGLRLIYYSQIVNDFQKGDIAEGYSVSREKKESFPLTVTSAQKNPTAFYLCAILQRTGHGYTFGSGTRLTVV.

This clone was observed a single time. V is TRBV7-3 and J is TRBJ2-5, with TRBD2 identical over 10 bases. This CDR3 spans 14 amino acids. J was trimmed by 3 bases and V by 3 bases; bases with no gene match: 1. Germline V CDR1 and CDR2: SGHTA, FQGTGA. Written as DNA, the CDR3 is TGTGCCAGCAGCTTTCTAGCGGGGGAAGAGACCCAGTACTTC. This codes for CASSFLAGEETQYF.

V usage is TRBV5-1 and J usage is TRBJ2-2, with TRBD2 matching over 7 bases. CDR1 is SGHRS and CDR2 is YFSETQ in the germline V gene. The CDR3 has 17 residues. The J segment lost 6 bases and the V segment lost 4 bases, leaving 15 bases of the junction unmatched. CDR3 nucleotide sequence: TGCGCCAGCAGCCAGAAGACTAGCAGCGGGGTCGCCGGGGAGCTGTTTTTT. Protein: CASSQKTSSGVAGELFF.

The chain is built from TRBV30 and TRBJ2-3; D is uncertain. Germline CDR1 reads GTSNPN; CDR2 reads SVGIG (reference sequence). With 0 bases removed from V and 2 bases from J, the gap between germline ends came to 12 bases. The CDR3 runs 15 residues. CDR3 amino acids: CAWSVFLAATDTQYF. The CDR3 DNA is TGTGCCTGGAGTGTTTTTCTGGCGGCCACAGATACGCAGTATTTT. Full variable domain (missing parts from reference TRBV30 and TRBJ2-3): SQTIHQWPATLVQPVGSPLSLECTVEGTSNPNLYWYRQAAGRGLQLLFYSVGIGQISSEVPQNLSASRPQDRQFILSSKKLLLSDSGFYLCAWSVFLAATDTQYFGPGTRLTVL.

The rearrangement uses TRBV6-1 and TRBJ1-6, with a possible D match to TRBD1 (6 bases). Germline V gene lookup returns CDR1 MNHNS and CDR2 SASEGT. CDR3 size: 17 residues. V lost 2 bases to trimming and J lost 9 bases, with 20 bases between them. The CDR3 DNA reads TGTGCCAGCAGTGAAAATTTAGAAACAGGGTCTGGTTCACCCCTCCACTTT. Amino acids: CASSENLETGSGSPLHF.

This chain joins TRBV5-1 and TRBJ2-6; 8 nucleotides agree with TRBD1. There are 14 residues in the CDR3. The V gene end was trimmed by 7 bases and the J gene end by 0 bases; junction bases not matched to a gene: 0. Germline V lookup: CDR1 SGHRS, CDR2 YFSETQ. The CDR3 sequence is CASGQGSGANVLTF. Here the CDR3 DNA reads TGCGCCAGCGGACAGGGCTCTGGGGCCAACGTCCTGACTTTC.

The V call is TRBV19, the J call TRBJ1-6, with TRBD1 identical over 7 bases. This CDR3 spans 14 amino acids. The V gene end was trimmed by 5 bases and the J gene end by 7 bases; junction bases not matched to a gene: 5. Per germline, CDR1 LNHDA and CDR2 SQIVND (reference sequence). CDR3 sequence (DNA): TGTGCCAGTAGTGCCGGGACAGCAAATTCACCCCTCCACTTT. This sequence encodes CASSAGTANSPLHF.

The chain combines TRBV28 with TRBJ2-3; D is perhaps TRBD1 (6 bases). Germline CDR1 is MDHEN and CDR2 is SYDVKM. Trimming stripped 3 bases from V and 2 bases from J, with 12 bases between. CDR3 size: 15 residues. The CDR3 reads CASSLSGQPTDTQYF. CDR3 DNA sequence: TGTGCCAGCAGTTTGTCGGGACAACCCACAGATACGCAGTATTTT.

The CDR3 protein is CASSRGLAGNYEQYF. CDR3 in DNA: TGCGCCAGCAGCCGAGGACTAGCGGGGAACTACGAGCAGTACTTC. The chain joins TRBV4-3 to TRBJ2-7; 12 bases match TRBD2. V lost 4 bases, J lost 3 bases, and 4 bases stayed unmatched. The CDR3 runs 15 residues. Germline V lookup: CDR1 LGHNA, CDR2 YSLEER.

This chain joins TRBV6-5 and TRBJ1-2; D perhaps matches TRBD1 (5 bases). V gave up 0 bases and J gave up 2 bases, with 7 bases separating them. In germline, CDR1 is MNHEY, CDR2 SVGAGI. The CDR3 is 14 residues long. In nucleotides, the CDR3 is TGTGCCAGCAGTTACTCCTGGGACAACTATGGCTACACCTTC. Its protein product is CASSYSWDNYGYTF.

V and J are TRBV6-5 and TRBJ1-5, with D hard to call. This CDR3 has 13 amino acids. Germline V CDR1 and CDR2: MNHEY, SVGAGI. Trimming took 4 bases from V and 4 from J, leaving 8 bases between them. CDR3 nucleotides: TGTGCCAGCAGTTGGGAGAGGAATCAGCCCCAGCATTTT. This gives the protein CASSWERNQPQHF.

The rearrangement links TRBV2 to TRBJ2-1; D gene uncertain. Germline values: CDR1 SNHLY, CDR2 FYNNEI. The CDR3 contains 13 residues. Trimming took off 3 bases at V and 4 bases at J, with 7 bases between the two ends. CDR3 sequence: CASSDARYNEQFF. The CDR3 DNA is TGTGCCAGCAGTGATGCGAGGTACAATGAGCAGTTCTTC.

V gene TRBV5-1 combines with J gene TRBJ2-3; TRBD1 agrees at 10 bases. J was trimmed by 5 bases and V by 3 bases; bases with no gene match: 9. This CDR3 is built from 16 residues. CDR1 is SGHRS and CDR2 is YFSETQ in the germline V gene. CDR3 protein: CASSSPGGQGLDTQYF. The CDR3 coding sequence is TGCGCCAGCAGCTCCCCTGGGGGACAGGGGTTAGATACGCAGTATTTT.